This TCR beta chain was observed in a study of OX40 agonist ivuxolimab in advanced cancers. As for the study in general: Patients assigned to dose escalation were diagnosed with hepatocellular carcinoma, melanoma, renal cell or head and neck cancer. General observations from the study: Fewer expanded clones were found on average in CD4+ than in CD8+ T cells. At 0.1 to 3.0 mg/kg and by week 6, CD4+ and CD8+ T cells in the blood had expanded clonally.

Comments on this clone: Antigen: not known.

This CDR3 is built from 16 residues. V was clipped by 3 bases and J by 7 bases, with 22 bases between them. CDR1 and CDR2 (germline): ENHRY, SYGVKD. Repertoires were generated with immunoSEQ multiplex PCR, while TCRdb's copy carries only in-frame clones and drops some. In the table there are fewer than 30,000 clones, around 84% of which are singletons. The chain uses TRBV10-3 and TRBJ2-7; tentatively, D is TRBD1 (5 bases). Sequences were derived from CD4+ or CD8+ T cells sorted from blood, sampled in a trial of the OX40 agonist ivuxolimab. This TCR derives from an adult with an advanced solid tumor such as melanoma, head and neck, liver or kidney cancer. CDR3 DNA: TGTGCCATCAGTGATAGGGCCCAGAAGGGGTTGAGGGAGCAGTACTTC. It codes for CAISDRAQKGLREQYF.